The clone carrying this T cell receptor (beta chain) was recorded many times. Its antigen remains unidentified. The data belong to a study of molecular identifiers for immune sequencing clone quantification. Points from the study as a whole: Whereas clones above 20 RNA copies held under 1% of naive-cell molecules, they held over 98% of effector molecules. Barcode-sharing identical TCR molecules could underestimate highly expanded clone sizes. Jurkat TCR RNA spiked in from one cell could reportedly be detected among approximately 1 million naive cells.

The CDR3 contains 18 residues. Germline V gene data show CDR1 as DFQATT and CDR2 as SNEGSKA (reference sequence). V lost 3 bases to trimming and J lost 0 bases; unmatched junction nucleotides: 9. A single record per CDR3 protein comes from TCRdb applying MiXCR to the PCR reads. The sample lists about 510,000 distinct CDR3 sequences, over 20% occurring once. The naive CD8 libraries originated from between roughly 18,000 and 1,000,000 sorted cells and drew on 10%, 30% or 50% RNA. The V call is TRBV20-1, the J call TRBJ2-3; TRBD2 agrees at 13 bases. Sequencing was carried out using naive CD8+ T cells from blood, with Jurkat cell RNA spiked in. Regarding subset: FACS-sorted CD8+CD4-CCR7+CD45RA+ naive T cells. This TCR was recovered from a human donor in good health. Some libraries in this study had Jurkat cell RNA spiked in. The CDR3 loop reads CSASLMGLAGTSTDTQYF. In DNA form, the CDR3 reads TGCAGTGCTAGTTTGATGGGACTAGCGGGAACTAGCACAGATACGCAGTATTTT.